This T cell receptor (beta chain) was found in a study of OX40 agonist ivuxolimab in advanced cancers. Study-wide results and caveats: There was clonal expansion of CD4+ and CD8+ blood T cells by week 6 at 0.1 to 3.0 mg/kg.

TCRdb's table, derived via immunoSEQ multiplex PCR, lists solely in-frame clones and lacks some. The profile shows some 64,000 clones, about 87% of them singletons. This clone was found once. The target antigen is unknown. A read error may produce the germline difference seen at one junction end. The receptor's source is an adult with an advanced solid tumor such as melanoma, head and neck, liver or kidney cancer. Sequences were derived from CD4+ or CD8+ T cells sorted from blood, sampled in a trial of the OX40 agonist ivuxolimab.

CDR3 bases: TGTGCCAGCAGCCAAGAACGGGCTAGCGGGAGAGAGGCCCAGTACTTC. Its protein is CASSQERASGREAQYF. The chain combines TRBV4-2 with TRBJ2-5; TRBD2 aligns across 10 bases. This CDR3 has 16 amino acids. Germline V gene lookup returns CDR1 LGHNA and CDR2 YNFKEQ.